This TCR beta chain is drawn from a study of blood T cell repertoires in COVID-19. Study context: Researchers got acute and convalescent COVID-19 samples from the United States, Italy and Spain. In each case, the material was cDNA or gDNA derived from T cells, B-cell-depleted T cells, or PBMCs.

Authors' methods: From reference gene primer amplification, estimates of nucleated cell counts were derived. Sequencing was performed with immunoSEQ multiplex PCR; in TCRdb, only in-frame clones are kept and a portion is missing. The DNA gave D and trimming, while V, J and clone size come from that table. The sample yields 55,000 to 95,000 clones, roughly 79% seen once. Specimen: peripheral blood. The clonotype comes from a woman aged 70 to 79 with acute or convalescent COVID-19.

CDR3 DNA sequence: TGCGCCAGCAGCCAAGTAGCTCGTGGTGCCGAGCAGTACTTC. Its translation: CASSQVARGAEQYF. The chain carries TRBV4-1 and TRBJ2-7; no reliable D call. The V and J ends lost 1 base and 6 bases respectively, with 13 bases between them. Per germline, CDR1 MGHRA and CDR2 YSYEKL. The CDR3 runs 14 residues.